The clone carrying this TCR beta chain has a handful of counts. This sample is part of a study of T cell responses to AZD1222 COVID-19 vaccine. Germline loops: CDR1 ENHRY, CDR2 SYGVKD. V lost 4 bases and J 10 bases, leaving 16 bases between the germline ends. The CDR3 consists of 14 residues. Repertoires were generated with immunoSEQ multiplex PCR, while TCRdb's copy carries only in-frame clones and drops some. Of roughly 77,000 clones listed, about 90% are singletons. This clonotype originated in an adult in good health. The chain couples TRBV10-3 to TRBJ1-4; D call uncertain. Sequences were derived from peripheral blood, sampled on day 0 of MenACWY control vaccination. The CDR3 loop is CAISGGPQRGKLFF. The CDR3 bases are TGTGCCATCAGTGGCGGGCCCCAGCGTGGAAAACTGTTTTTT.